Listed here are 2 T cell receptor beta chains from one sample, sequenced in a study of blood T cell repertoires in COVID-19. Sequencing was performed with immunoSEQ multiplex PCR; in TCRdb, only in-frame clones are kept and a portion is missing. This sample has 230,000 or so clones, with about 88% found just once. Sequenced input: PBMCs or T cells enriched from blood (not recorded which). The receptors were gathered from a woman aged 30 to 39 who had recovered from COVID-19.

The chain recombines TRBV5-1 with TRBJ2-5; 7 nucleotides align to TRBD1. This CDR3 has 14 amino acids. Germline values: CDR1 SGHRS, CDR2 YFSETQ. V lost 4 bases to trimming and J lost 6 bases; unmatched junction nucleotides: 9. CDR3 protein: CASSQETGIKTQYF. CDR3 nucleotides: TGCGCCAGCAGCCAGGAGACAGGGATAAAGACCCAGTACTTC.

CDR3 nucleotide sequence: TGTGCCAGCAGCTTAGTGAGACTAGCGGGGGGAACCGCCTACAATGAGCAGTTCTTC. This translates into CASSLVRLAGGTAYNEQFF. The chain couples TRBV11-2 to TRBJ2-1, with 13 positions matching TRBD2. CDR3 size: 19 residues. The V segment lost 1 base and the J segment 2 bases; nucleotides outside the gene matches: 8. Germline-derived CDR1 and CDR2 are SGHAT and FQNNGV.